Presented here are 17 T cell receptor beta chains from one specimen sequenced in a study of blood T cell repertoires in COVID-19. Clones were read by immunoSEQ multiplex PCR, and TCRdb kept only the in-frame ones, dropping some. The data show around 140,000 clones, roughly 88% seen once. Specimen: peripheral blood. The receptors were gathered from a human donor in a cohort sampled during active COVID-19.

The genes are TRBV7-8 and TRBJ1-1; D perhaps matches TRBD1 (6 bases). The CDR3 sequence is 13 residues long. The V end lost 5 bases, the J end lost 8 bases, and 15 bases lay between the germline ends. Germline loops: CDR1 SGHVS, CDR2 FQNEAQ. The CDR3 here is CASSRGGTLEAFF. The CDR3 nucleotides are TGTGCCAGCAGCCGCGGGGGGACACTCGAAGCTTTCTTT.

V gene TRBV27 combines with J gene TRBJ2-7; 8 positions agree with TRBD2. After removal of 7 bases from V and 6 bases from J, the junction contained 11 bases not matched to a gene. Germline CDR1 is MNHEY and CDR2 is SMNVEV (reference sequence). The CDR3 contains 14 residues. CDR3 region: CASTTRRGAGEQYF. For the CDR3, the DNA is TGTGCCAGCACCACCCGGCGGGGGGCGGGCGAGCAGTACTTC.

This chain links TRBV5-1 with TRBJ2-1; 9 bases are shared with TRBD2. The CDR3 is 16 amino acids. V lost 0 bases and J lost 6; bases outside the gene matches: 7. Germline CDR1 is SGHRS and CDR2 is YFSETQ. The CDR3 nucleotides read TGCGCCAGCAGCTTGGCCTCTGCGGGGGGGCTCAATGAGCAGTTCTTC. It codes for CASSLASAGGLNEQFF. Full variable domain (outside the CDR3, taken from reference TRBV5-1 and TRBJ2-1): KAGVTQTPRYLIKTRGQQVTLSCSPISGHRSVSWYQQTPGQGLQFLFEYFSETQRNKGNFPGRFSGRQFSNSRSEMNVSTLELGDSALYLCASSLASAGGLNEQFFGPGTRLTVL.

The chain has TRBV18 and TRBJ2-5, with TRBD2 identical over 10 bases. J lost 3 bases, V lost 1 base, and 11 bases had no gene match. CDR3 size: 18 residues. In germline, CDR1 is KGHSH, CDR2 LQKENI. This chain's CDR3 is CASSPRSIRTSGKETQYF. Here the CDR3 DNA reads TGTGCCAGCTCACCACGTTCTATAAGGACTAGCGGAAAAGAGACCCAGTACTTC.

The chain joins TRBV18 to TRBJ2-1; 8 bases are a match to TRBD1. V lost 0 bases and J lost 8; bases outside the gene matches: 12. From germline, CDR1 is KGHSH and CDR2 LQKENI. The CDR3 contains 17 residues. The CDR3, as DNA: TGTGCCAGCTCACCACCGAGGGGCCAGGGGGCGAAAGATGAGCAGTTCTTC. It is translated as CASSPPRGQGAKDEQFF.

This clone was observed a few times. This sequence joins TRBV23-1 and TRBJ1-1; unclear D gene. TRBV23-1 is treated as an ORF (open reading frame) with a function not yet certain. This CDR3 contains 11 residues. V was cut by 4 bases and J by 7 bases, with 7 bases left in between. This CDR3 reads CASSRTFEAFF. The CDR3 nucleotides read TGCGCCAGCAGTCGAACATTTGAAGCTTTCTTT.

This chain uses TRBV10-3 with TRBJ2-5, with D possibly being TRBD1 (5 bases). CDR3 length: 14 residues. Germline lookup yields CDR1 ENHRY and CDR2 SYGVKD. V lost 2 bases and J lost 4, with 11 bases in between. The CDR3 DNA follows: TGTGCCATCAGTGAGGGGGCATCCATAGAGACCCAGTACTTC. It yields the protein CAISEGASIETQYF.

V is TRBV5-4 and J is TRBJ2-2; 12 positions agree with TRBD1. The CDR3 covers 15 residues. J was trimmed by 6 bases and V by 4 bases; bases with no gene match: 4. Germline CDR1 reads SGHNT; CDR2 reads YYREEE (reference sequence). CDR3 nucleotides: TGTGCCAGCAGCACTCGGGACAGGGGGCCCGGGGAGCTGTTTTTT. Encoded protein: CASSTRDRGPGELFF. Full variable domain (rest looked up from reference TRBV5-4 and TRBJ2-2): ETGVTQSPTHLIKTRGQQVTLRCSSQSGHNTVSWYQQALGQGPQFIFQYYREEENGRGNFPPRFSGLQFPNYSSELNVNALELDDSALYLCASSTRDRGPGELFFGEGSRLTVL.

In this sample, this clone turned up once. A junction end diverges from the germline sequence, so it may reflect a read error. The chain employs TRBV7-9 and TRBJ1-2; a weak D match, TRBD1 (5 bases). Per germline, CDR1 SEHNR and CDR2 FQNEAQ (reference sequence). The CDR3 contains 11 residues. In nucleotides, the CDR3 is TGTGCCAGCAGCTTAGCGCGGGACTTCCTCTTC. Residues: CASSLARDFLF.

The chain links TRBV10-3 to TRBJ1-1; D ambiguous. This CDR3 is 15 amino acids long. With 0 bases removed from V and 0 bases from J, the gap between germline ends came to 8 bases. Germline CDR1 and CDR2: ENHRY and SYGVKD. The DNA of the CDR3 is TGTGCCATCAGTGAGTCTACAGTTGTGAACACTGAAGCTTTCTTT. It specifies CAISESTVVNTEAFF.

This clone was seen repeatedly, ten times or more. Here the CDR3 DNA reads TGTGCCAGTACCCAGGGTTTTTCATCTAGCACAGATACGCAGTATTTT. Its protein product is CASTQGFSSSTDTQYF. This chain uses TRBV19 with TRBJ2-3; tentative D call: TRBD1 (5 bases). Trimming stripped 7 bases from V and 0 bases from J, with 17 bases between. Germline V CDR1 and CDR2: LNHDA, SQIVND (reference sequence). The CDR3 has 16 residues.

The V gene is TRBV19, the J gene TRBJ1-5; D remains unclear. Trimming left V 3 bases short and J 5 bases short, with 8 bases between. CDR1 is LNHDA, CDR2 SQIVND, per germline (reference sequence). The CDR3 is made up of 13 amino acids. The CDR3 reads CASSIQAHQPQHF. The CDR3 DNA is TGTGCCAGTAGTATCCAAGCGCATCAGCCCCAGCATTTT.

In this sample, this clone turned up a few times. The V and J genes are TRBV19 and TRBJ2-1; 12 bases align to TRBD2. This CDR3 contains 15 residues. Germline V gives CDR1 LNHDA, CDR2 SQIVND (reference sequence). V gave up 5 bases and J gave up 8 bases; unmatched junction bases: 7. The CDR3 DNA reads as TGTGCCAGTAGTCGTACTAGCGGGGGGTATGATGAGCAGTTCTTC. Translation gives CASSRTSGGYDEQFF.

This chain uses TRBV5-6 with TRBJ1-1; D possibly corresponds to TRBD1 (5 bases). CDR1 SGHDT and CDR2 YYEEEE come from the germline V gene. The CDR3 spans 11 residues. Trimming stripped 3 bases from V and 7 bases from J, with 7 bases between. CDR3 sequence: CASSWGFEAFF. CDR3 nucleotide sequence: TGTGCCAGCAGCTGGGGCTTTGAAGCTTTCTTT.

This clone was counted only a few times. CDR3 sequence: CASSLGDGGLYEQYF. The CDR3 coding sequence is TGTGCCAGCAGCTTAGGAGACGGTGGACTCTACGAGCAGTACTTC. This sequence joins TRBV7-2 and TRBJ2-7, with D possibly being TRBD2 (5 bases). This CDR3 is 15 amino acids long. V gave up 1 base and J gave up 3 bases, with 13 bases separating them. CDR1 and CDR2 from the germline V gene are SGHTA and FQGNSA. Full variable domain (outside the CDR3, taken from reference TRBV7-2 and TRBJ2-7): GAGVSQSPSNKVTEKGKDVELRCDPISGHTALYWYRQSLGQGLEFLIYFQGNSAPDKSGLPSDRFSAERTGGSVSTLTIQRTQQEDSAVYLCASSLGDGGLYEQYFGPGTRLTVT.

The CDR3 DNA reads TGTGCCAGCAGCAGGGGTGGGGAAGAGACCCAGTACTTC. This sequence encodes CASSRGGEETQYF. The genes are TRBV12-3 or TRBV12-4 and TRBJ2-5; possibly TRBD1 for D (6 bases). The CDR3 is made up of 13 amino acids. V lost 6 bases, J lost 3 bases, and 11 bases lay in between.

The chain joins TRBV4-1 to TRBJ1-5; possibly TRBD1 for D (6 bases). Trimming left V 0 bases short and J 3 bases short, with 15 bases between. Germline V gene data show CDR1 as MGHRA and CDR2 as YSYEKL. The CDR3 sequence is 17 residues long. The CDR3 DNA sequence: TGCGCCAGCAGCCAAGATGCGGGGGGCAGCTCCAATCAGCCCCAGCATTTT. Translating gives CASSQDAGGSSNQPQHF.